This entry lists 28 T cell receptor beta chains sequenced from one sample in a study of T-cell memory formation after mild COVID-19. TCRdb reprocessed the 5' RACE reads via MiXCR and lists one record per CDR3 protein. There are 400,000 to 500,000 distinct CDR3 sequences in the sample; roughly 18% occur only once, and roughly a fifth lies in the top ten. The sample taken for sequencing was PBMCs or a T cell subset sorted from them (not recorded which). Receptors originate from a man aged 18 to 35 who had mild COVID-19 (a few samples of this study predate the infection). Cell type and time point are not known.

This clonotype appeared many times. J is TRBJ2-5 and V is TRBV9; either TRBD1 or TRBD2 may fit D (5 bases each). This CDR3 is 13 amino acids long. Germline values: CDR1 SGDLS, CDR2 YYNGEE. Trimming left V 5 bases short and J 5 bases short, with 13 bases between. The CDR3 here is CASSPGTTETQYF. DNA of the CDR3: TGTGCCAGCAGTCCCGGGACCACGGAGACCCAGTACTTC.

The CDR3 bases are TGTGCCAGCAGCGCTGAGGTTGTGCTCCACTTT. Translation: CASSAEVVLHF. This chain joins TRBV7-2 and TRBJ1-6; unclear D gene. The CDR3 totals 11 residues. CDR1 is SGHTA, CDR2 FQGNSA, per germline. V shed 5 bases and J shed 16 bases, with 12 bases lying between them. Together with reference TRBV7-2 and TRBJ1-6, the CDR3 gives the full variable domain: GAGVSQSPSNKVTEKGKDVELRCDPISGHTALYWYRQSLGQGLEFLIYFQGNSAPDKSGLPSDRFSAERTGGSVSTLTIQRTQQEDSAVYLCASSAEVVLHFGNGTRLTVT.

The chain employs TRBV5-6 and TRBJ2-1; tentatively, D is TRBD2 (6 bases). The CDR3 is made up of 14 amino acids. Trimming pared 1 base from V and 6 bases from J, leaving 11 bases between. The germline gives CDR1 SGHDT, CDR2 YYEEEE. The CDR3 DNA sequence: TGTGCCAGCAGCTTGATGTCCGGGAGCAATGAGCAGTTCTTC. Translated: CASSLMSGSNEQFF.

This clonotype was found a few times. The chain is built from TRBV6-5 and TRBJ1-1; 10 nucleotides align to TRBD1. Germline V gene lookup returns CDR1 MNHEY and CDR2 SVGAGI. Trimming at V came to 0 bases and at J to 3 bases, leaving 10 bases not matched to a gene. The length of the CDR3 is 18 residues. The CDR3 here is CASSYSLFGTGADTEAFF. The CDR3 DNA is TGTGCCAGCAGTTACTCCCTCTTCGGGACAGGGGCCGACACTGAAGCTTTCTTT.

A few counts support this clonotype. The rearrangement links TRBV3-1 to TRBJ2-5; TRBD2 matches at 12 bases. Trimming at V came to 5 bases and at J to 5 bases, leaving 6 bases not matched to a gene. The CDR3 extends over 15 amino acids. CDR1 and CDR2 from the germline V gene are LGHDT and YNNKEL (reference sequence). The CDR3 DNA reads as TGTGCCAGCAGCGGGATGCTAGCGGGGGGGGAGACCCAGTACTTC. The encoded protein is CASSGMLAGGETQYF.

CDR3 amino acids: CASSGSGTGRQRRNEQFF. In DNA form, the CDR3 reads TGTGCCAGCAGTGGATCCGGGACAGGCCGTCAAAGGCGCAATGAGCAGTTCTTC. The J gene is TRBJ2-1, the V gene TRBV6-1, with 8 nucleotides matching TRBD1. Per the germline V gene, CDR1 is MNHNS and CDR2 is SASEGT. J was trimmed by 6 bases and V by 4 bases; bases with no gene match: 17. This CDR3 is 18 amino acids long.

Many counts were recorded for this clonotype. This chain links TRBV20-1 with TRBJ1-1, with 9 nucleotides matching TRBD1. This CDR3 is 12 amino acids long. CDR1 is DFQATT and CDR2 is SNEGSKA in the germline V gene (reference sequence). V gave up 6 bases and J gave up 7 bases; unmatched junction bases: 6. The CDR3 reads CSASRDRDEAFF. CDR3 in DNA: TGCAGTGCGAGCCGGGACAGGGATGAAGCTTTCTTT.

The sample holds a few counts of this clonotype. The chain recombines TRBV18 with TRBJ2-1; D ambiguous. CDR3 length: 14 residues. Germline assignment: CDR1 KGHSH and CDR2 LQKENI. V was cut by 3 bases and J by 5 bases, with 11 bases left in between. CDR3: CASSPRWANNEQFF. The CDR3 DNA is TGTGCCAGCTCACCCAGGTGGGCTAACAATGAGCAGTTCTTC.

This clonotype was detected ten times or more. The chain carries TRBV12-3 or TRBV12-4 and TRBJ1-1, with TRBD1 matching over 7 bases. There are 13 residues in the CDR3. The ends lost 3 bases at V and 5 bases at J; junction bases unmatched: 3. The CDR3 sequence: CASSFQGGTEAFF. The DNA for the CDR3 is TGTGCCAGCAGTTTTCAGGGGGGAACTGAAGCTTTCTTT.

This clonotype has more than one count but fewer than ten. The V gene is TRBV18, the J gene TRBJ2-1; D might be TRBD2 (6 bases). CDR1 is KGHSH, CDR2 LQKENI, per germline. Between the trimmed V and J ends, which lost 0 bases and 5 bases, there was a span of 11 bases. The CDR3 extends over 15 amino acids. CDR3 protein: CASSPPAGRNNEQFF. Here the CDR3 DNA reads TGTGCCAGCTCACCACCGGCAGGGAGGAACAATGAGCAGTTCTTC.

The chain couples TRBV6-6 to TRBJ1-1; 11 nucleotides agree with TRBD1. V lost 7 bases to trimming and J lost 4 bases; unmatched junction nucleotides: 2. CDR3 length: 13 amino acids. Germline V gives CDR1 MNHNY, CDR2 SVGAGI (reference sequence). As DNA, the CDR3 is TGTGCCAGCACCGGGACAGGGGGCACTGAAGCTTTCTTT. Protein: CASTGTGGTEAFF.

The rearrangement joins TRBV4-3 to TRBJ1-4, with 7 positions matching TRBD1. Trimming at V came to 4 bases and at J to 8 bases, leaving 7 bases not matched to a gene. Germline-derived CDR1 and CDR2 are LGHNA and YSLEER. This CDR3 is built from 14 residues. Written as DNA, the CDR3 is TGCGCCAGCAGCCGGGGGGACAGTGACGAAAAACTGTTTTTT. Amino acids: CASSRGDSDEKLFF.

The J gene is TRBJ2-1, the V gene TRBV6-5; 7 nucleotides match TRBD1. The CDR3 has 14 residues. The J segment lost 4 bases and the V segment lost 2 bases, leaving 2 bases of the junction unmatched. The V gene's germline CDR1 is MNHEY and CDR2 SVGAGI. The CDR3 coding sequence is TGTGCCAGCAGTTACCAGGGACAGTACAATGAGCAGTTCTTC. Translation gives CASSYQGQYNEQFF.

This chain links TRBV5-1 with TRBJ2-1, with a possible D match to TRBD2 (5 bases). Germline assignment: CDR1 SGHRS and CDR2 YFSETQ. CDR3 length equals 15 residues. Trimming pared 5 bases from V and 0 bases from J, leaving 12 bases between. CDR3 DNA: TGCGCCAGCAGACCCGGGATTAGCTCCTACAATGAGCAGTTCTTC. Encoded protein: CASRPGISSYNEQFF.

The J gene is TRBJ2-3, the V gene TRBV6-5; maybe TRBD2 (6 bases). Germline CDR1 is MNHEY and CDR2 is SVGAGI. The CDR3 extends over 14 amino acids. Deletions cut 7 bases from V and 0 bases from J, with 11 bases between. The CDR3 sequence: CASKAGHSTDTQYF. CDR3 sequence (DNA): TGTGCCAGCAAGGCGGGGCATAGCACAGATACGCAGTATTTT.

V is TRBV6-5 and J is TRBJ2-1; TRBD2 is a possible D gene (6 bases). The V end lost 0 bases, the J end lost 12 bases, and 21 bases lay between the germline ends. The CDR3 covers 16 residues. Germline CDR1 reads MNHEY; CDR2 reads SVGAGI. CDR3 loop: CASSYSMRVVGRGQFF. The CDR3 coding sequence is TGTGCCAGCAGTTACTCGATGAGGGTGGTCGGGCGGGGGCAGTTCTTC.

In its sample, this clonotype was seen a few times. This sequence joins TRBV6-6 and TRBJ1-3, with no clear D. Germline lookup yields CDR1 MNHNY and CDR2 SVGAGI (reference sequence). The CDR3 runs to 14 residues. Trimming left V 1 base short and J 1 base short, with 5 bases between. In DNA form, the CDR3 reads TGTGCCAGCAGTTACTTGAGTTCTGGAAACACCATATATTTT. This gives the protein CASSYLSSGNTIYF.

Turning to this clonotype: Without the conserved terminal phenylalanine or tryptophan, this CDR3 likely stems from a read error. CDR3 nucleotide sequence: TGTGCCAGCAGTCCGGGGCTTTATACGCAGTATTTA. Residues: CASSPGLYTQYL. V is TRBV25-1 and J is TRBJ2-3; D assignment may be TRBD1 or TRBD2 (5 bases each). The CDR3 is 12 residues long. Germline CDR1 is MGHDK and CDR2 is SYGVNS. Trimming pared 5 bases from V and 7 bases from J, leaving 10 bases between.

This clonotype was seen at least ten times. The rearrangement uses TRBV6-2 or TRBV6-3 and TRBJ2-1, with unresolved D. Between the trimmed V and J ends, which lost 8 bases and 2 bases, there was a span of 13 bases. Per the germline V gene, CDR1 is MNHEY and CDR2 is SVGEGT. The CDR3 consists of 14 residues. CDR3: CASSVSSAYNEQFF. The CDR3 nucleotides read TGTGCCAGCTCAGTTAGTTCTGCCTACAATGAGCAGTTCTTC.

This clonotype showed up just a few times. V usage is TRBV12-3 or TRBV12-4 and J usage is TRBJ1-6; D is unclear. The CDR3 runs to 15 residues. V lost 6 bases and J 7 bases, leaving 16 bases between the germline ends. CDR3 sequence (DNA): TGTGCCAGCAGGGGGATGGGGATAGGAAATTCACCCCTCCACTTT. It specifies CASRGMGIGNSPLHF.

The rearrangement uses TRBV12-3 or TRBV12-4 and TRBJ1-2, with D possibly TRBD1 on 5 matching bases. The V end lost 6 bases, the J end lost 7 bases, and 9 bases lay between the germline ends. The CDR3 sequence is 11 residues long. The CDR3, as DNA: TGTGCCAGCAGCCGGGACTCTGGCTACACCTTC. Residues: CASSRDSGYTF.

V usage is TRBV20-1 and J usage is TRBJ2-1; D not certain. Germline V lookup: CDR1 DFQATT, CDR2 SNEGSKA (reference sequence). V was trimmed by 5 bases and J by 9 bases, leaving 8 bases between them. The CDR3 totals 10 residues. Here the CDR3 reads CSAPTSEQFF. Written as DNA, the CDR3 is TGCAGTGCTCCGACCAGTGAGCAGTTCTTC.

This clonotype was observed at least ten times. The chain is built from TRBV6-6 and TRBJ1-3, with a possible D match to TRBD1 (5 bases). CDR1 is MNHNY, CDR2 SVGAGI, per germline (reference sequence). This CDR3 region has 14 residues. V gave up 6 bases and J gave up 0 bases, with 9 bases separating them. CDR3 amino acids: CASSGTGSGNTIYF. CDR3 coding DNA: TGTGCCAGCAGCGGGACGGGCTCTGGAAACACCATATATTTT.

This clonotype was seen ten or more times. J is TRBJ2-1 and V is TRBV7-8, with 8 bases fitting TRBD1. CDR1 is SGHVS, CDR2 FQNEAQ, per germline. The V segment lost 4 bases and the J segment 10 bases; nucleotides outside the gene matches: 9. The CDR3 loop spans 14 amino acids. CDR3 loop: CASSWDRMTGEQFF. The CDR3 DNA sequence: TGTGCCAGCAGCTGGGACAGGATGACGGGAGAGCAGTTCTTC.

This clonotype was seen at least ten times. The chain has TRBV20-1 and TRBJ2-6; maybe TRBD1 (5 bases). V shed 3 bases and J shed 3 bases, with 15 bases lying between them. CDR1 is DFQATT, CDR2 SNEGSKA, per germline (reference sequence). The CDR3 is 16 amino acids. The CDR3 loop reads CSASMSRVYGANVLTF. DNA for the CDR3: TGCAGTGCTAGCATGTCCAGGGTATATGGGGCCAACGTCCTGACTTTC.

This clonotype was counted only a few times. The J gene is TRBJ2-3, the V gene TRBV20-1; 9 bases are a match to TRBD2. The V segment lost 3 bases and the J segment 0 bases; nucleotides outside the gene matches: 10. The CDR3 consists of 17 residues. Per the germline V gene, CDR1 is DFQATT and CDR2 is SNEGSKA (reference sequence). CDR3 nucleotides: TGCAGTGCTAGCAGGCGGGGGGGTTCTCCTAGCACAGATACGCAGTATTTT. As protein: CSASRRGGSPSTDTQYF.

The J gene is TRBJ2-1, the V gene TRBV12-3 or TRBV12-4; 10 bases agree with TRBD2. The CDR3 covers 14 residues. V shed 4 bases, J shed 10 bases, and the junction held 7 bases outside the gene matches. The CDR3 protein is CASSYPSGGGEQFF. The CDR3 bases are TGTGCCAGCAGTTATCCTAGCGGGGGTGGCGAGCAGTTCTTC.

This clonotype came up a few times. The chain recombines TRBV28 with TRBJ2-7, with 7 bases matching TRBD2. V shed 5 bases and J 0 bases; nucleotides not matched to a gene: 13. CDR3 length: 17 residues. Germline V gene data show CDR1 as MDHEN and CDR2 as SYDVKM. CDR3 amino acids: CASSAPGLPASSYEQYV. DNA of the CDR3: TGTGCCAGCAGTGCACCGGGACTACCCGCAAGCTCCTACGAGCAGTACGTC.